This T cell receptor (beta chain) derives from a study of HIV-infected patients and healthy controls. Notes on the study in general: Diversity differences between study cohorts were not due to their slight age and sex differences.

All unsorted peripheral T cells were captured because whole blood was used without fractionation. The RNA source was a roughly 2.5 ml peripheral blood draw. Around 450 ng RNA was reverse transcribed with alpha and beta constant-region primers. Separate chain-specific third strand synthesis with multiplexing indices produced the alpha and beta libraries. From the 5' RACE reads, TCRdb called clonotypes with MiXCR, one entry per CDR3 protein. The sample holds under 20,000 distinct CDR3 sequences, about 7.7% seen once. This clonotype was observed at least ten times. Its antigen is undetermined. There are 17 residues in the CDR3. Germline CDR1 and CDR2: KGHSH and LQKENI. J was trimmed by 4 bases and V by 2 bases; bases with no gene match: 12.

J is TRBJ2-3 and V is TRBV18; 7 bases are a match to TRBD1. This TCR was sampled from an adult in good health. Source material: blood. Here the CDR3 reads CASSPGWNRGPPDTQYF. The DNA for the CDR3 is TGTGCCAGCTCACCAGGATGGAACAGGGGCCCCCCAGATACGCAGTATTTT.